This record looks at one TCR beta chain sequence and its context. Its antigen is as yet unknown. This sample stems from a study of lymphopenia after photon versus proton radiotherapy. The study, taken as a whole, reports: Only patients who died were analyzed for survival; proton advantage is unproven.

The CDR3 extends over 14 amino acids. Germline trimming cut 5 bases from V and 7 bases from J; bases unmatched to any gene: 9. Germline V gives CDR1 SGHNT, CDR2 YYREEE (reference sequence). The repertoire was sequenced with immunoSEQ multiplex PCR; TCRdb's copy has only in-frame clones and lacks some. The sample yields approximately 160,000 clones, 70% to 90% seen once. The chain recombines TRBV5-4 with TRBJ2-1; the match to TRBD2 covers 7 bases. The material sequenced was peripheral blood, taken from a patient treated with photon-based radiotherapy. This TCR was recovered from a man aged 50 to 60 with gastric cancer. CDR3 in DNA: TGTGCCAGCAGGTCCGGGACTAACCCAAATGAGCAGTTCTTC. It specifies CASRSGTNPNEQFF.